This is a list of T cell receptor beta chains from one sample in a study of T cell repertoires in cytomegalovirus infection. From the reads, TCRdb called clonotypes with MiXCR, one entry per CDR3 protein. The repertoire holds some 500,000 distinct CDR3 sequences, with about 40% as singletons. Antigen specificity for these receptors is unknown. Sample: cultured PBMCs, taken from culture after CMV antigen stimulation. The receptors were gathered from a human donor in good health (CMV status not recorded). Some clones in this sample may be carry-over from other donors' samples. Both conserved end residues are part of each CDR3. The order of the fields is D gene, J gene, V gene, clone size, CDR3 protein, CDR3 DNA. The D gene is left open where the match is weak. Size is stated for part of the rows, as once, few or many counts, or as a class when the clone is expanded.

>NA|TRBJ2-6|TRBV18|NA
CASSPSTGHSGANVLTF
TGTGCCAGCTCACCATCTACCGGCCACTCTGGGGCCAACGTCCTGACTTTC
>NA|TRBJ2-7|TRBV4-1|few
CASSQWSLPKYEQYF
TGCGCCAGCAGCCAGTGGAGTCTGCCGAAATACGAGCAGTACTTC
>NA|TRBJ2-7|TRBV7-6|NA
CASSLSIRDEQYF
TGTGCCAGCAGCTTATCCATCCGGGACGAGCAGTACTTC
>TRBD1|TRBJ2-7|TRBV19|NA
CASSQKAGTAYEQYF
TGTGCCAGTAGCCAAAAAGCCGGGACAGCGTACGAGCAGTACTTC
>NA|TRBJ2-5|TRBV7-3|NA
CASSLNVGRETQYF
TGTGCCAGCAGCTTAAATGTAGGGAGGGAGACCCAGTACTTC
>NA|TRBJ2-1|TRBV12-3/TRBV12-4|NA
CASSQGARSYNEQFF
TGTGCCAGCAGCCAAGGGGCCAGAAGCTACAATGAGCAGTTCTTC
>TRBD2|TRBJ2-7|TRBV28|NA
CASRLAGGTSSYEQYF
TGTGCCAGCAGATTAGCGGGGGGGACGAGCTCCTACGAGCAGTACTTC
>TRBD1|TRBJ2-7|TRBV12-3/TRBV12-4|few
CASGTVGVYEQYF
TGTGCCAGCGGGACAGTTGGGGTCTACGAGCAGTACTTC
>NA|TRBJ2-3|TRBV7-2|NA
CASSFKSSHTDTQYF
TGTGCCAGCAGCTTCAAATCGTCCCACACAGATACGCAGTATTTT
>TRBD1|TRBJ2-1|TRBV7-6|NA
CASSLVAGQGKRFDYNEQFF
TGTGCCAGCAGCTTAGTCGCGGGACAGGGAAAGAGGTTTGACTACAATGAGCAGTTCTTC
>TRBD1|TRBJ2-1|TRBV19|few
CATETGDYNEQFF
TGTGCCACCGAAACAGGGGACTACAATGAGCAGTTCTTC
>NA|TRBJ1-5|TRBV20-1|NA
CSAGGMGGSQPQHF
TGCAGTGCTGGGGGAATGGGGGGAAGTCAGCCCCAGCATTTT
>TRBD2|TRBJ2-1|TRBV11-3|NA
CASSSLAGRKNEQFF
TGTGCCAGCAGCTCACTAGCGGGGAGAAAGAATGAGCAGTTCTTC
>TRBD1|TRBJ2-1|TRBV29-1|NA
CSARHQLSGGNEQFF
TGCAGTGCAAGGCATCAGCTCTCAGGGGGCAATGAGCAGTTCTTC
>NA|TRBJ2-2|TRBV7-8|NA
CASSSRGSTTGELFF
TGTGCCAGCAGCTCGAGAGGTTCAACCACCGGGGAGCTGTTTTTT
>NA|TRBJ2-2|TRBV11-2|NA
CASSLDRRAGKLFF
TGTGCCAGCAGCTTAGACCGTCGGGCAGGGAAGCTGTTTTTT
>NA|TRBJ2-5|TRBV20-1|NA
CSASTLKRQETQYF
TGCAGTGCTAGTACCTTAAAGCGCCAAGAGACCCAGTACTTC
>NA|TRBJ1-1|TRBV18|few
CASSPGQAGTEAFF
TGTGCCAGCTCACCGGGGCAGGCTGGGACTGAAGCTTTCTTT
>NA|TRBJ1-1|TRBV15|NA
CATSSLMWGGTEAFF
TGTGCCACCAGCAGCTTGATGTGGGGGGGCACTGAAGCTTTCTTT
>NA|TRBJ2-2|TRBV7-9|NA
CAFTTYGGNTGELFF
TGTGCCTTTACAACGTACGGGGGAAACACCGGGGAGCTGTTTTTT
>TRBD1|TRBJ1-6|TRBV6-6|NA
CASSYRGTDNSPLHF
TGTGCCAGCAGTTACAGAGGGACAGATAATTCACCCCTCCACTTT
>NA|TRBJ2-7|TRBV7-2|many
CASSLIRGAYEQYF
TGTGCCAGCAGCTTAATCAGAGGGGCCTACGAGCAGTACTTC
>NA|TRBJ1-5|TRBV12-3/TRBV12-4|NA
CASSFNRGSNQPQHF
TGTGCCAGCAGTTTTAACCGAGGAAGCAATCAGCCCCAGCATTTT
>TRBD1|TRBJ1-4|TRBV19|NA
CASNTRGGTNEKLFF
TGTGCCAGTAATACCAGGGGGGGGACTAATGAAAAACTGTTTTTT
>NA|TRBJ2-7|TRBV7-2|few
CASSLTSLSGQYF
TGTGCCAGCAGCCTCACCTCCCTTTCCGGGCAGTACTTC
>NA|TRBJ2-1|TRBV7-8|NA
CASSLVRTIYNEQFF
TGTGCCAGCAGCTTAGTACGGACGATATACAATGAGCAGTTCTTC
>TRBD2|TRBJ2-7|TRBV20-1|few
CSATGLAGSYEQYF
TGCAGTGCGACAGGGCTAGCGGGATCCTACGAGCAGTACTTC
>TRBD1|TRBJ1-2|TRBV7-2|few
CASSSRGPGYNGYTF
TGTGCCAGCAGTTCCAGGGGGCCCGGCTATAATGGCTACACCTTC
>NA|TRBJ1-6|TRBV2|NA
CASTEEAGPNSPLHF
TGTGCCAGCACCGAGGAGGCAGGGCCCAATTCACCCCTCCACTTT
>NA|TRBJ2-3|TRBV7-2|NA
CASSLGRGAGTDTQYF
TGTGCCAGCAGCTTAGGCCGGGGGGCGGGCACAGATACGCAGTATTTT
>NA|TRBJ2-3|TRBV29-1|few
CSGELADTQYF
TGCAGCGGAGAGTTGGCAGATACGCAGTATTTT
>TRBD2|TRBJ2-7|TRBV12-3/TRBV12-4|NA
CASSRFGRGGSYEQYF
TGTGCCAGCAGCCGCTTCGGGAGGGGCGGTTCCTACGAGCAGTACTTC
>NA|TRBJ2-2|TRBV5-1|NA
CASSLDDPGGELFF
TGCGCCAGCAGCTTGGACGACCCAGGGGGGGAGCTGTTTTTT
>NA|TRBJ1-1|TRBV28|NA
CASRFYAEAFF
TGTGCCAGCCGCTTTTACGCTGAAGCTTTCTTT
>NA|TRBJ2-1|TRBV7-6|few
CASIKTGLGEQFF
TGTGCCAGCATCAAAACCGGGCTTGGCGAGCAGTTCTTC